Listed here are 11 T cell receptor beta chains from one sample, sequenced in a study of beta chain features in type 1 diabetes. Expressed TCRB transcripts got sequenced, as all isolated RNA was reverse transcribed. The data were produced by immunoSEQ multiplex PCR, yet TCRdb's version contains in-frame clones alone and is incomplete. The sample holds some 150,000 clones, nearly 50% seen once. Source material: Tregs from blood. Receptors were obtained from a young man in good health.

The chain couples TRBV19 to TRBJ1-5, with TRBD1 matching over 8 bases. In germline, CDR1 is LNHDA, CDR2 SQIVND (reference sequence). The CDR3 spans 15 residues. J lost 2 bases, V lost 5 bases, and 5 bases had no gene match. DNA for the CDR3: TGTGCCAGTAGTTTTCTGGGACAGGGCAATCAGCCCCAGCATTTT. Residues: CASSFLGQGNQPQHF.

This rearrangement joins TRBV9 to TRBJ2-1; 13 positions match TRBD2. The junction had 8 bases not matched to a gene; V was cut back by 4 bases and J by 7 bases. The CDR3 totals 16 residues. The germline V gene has CDR1 SGDLS and CDR2 YYNGEE. The CDR3 DNA reads as TGTGCCAGCAGCCCATGGACTAGCGGGAGTTGGAATGAGCAGTTCTTC. This codes for CASSPWTSGSWNEQFF.

A few counts support this clone. J is TRBJ2-1 and V is TRBV10-3; TRBD2 matches 11 bases. CDR3 length: 14 residues. The germline gives CDR1 ENHRY, CDR2 SYGVKD. J was trimmed by 5 bases and V by 6 bases; bases with no gene match: 3. Here the CDR3 DNA reads TGTGCCATCAGGTCTAGCGGGAGGAACAATGAGCAGTTCTTC. This codes for CAIRSSGRNNEQFF.

The chain carries TRBV19 and TRBJ1-5, with D possibly matching TRBD1 (6 bases). The V end lost 5 bases, the J end lost 7 bases, and 15 bases lay between the germline ends. CDR1 is LNHDA and CDR2 is SQIVND in the germline V gene (reference sequence). There are 14 residues in the CDR3. The CDR3 DNA follows: TGTGCCAGTAGTCCCCAGGGGTTATTCCAGCCCCAGCATTTT. It specifies CASSPQGLFQPQHF.

This clone has only a few counts. The gene calls are TRBV2 and TRBJ1-4; tentative D call: TRBD1 (5 bases). Germline V gives CDR1 SNHLY, CDR2 FYNNEI. The CDR3 loop spans 16 amino acids. V was shortened by 4 bases and J by 7 bases, with 19 bases between the two germline ends. The CDR3 reads CASSVLRGQTSEKLFF. DNA for the CDR3: TGTGCCAGCAGTGTACTTAGGGGCCAAACCTCTGAAAAACTGTTTTTT.

The table lists this clone with a few counts. The chain employs TRBV11-2 and TRBJ1-4; no reliable D call. V lost 5 bases, J lost 0 bases, and 7 bases lay in between. This CDR3 spans 14 amino acids. CDR1 and CDR2 (germline): SGHAT, FQNNGV. The CDR3 region is CASSPGATNEKLFF. CDR3 coding DNA: TGTGCCAGCAGCCCAGGCGCAACTAATGAAAAACTGTTTTTT.

This chain connects TRBV6-4 to TRBJ2-1; 10 bases align to TRBD2. Germline loops: CDR1 MRHNA, CDR2 SNTAGT. CDR3 length equals 16 residues. Germline trimming cut 2 bases from V and 4 bases from J; bases unmatched to any gene: 5. The CDR3 nucleotides are TGTGCCAGCAGTGACGCCTGGACTAGCGGATACAATGAGCAGTTCTTC. It specifies CASSDAWTSGYNEQFF.

The chain couples TRBV29-1 to TRBJ1-2; the D is unclear. Germline CDR1 and CDR2: SQVTM and ANQGSEA. The CDR3 is 13 residues long. The V end was cut by 6 bases, the J end by 0 bases, with 11 bases between. CDR3 DNA sequence: TGCAGCGTGACTCCCGACCCTAACTATGGCTACACCTTC. It specifies CSVTPDPNYGYTF.

The chain has TRBV27 and TRBJ2-3, with 13 bases fitting TRBD2. The V gene's germline CDR1 is MNHEY and CDR2 SMNVEV (reference sequence). The CDR3 covers 17 residues. The trim removed 2 bases at V and 1 base at J, leaving 3 bases unmatched. The CDR3 DNA sequence: TGTGCCAGCAGTTTAATGGGGACTAGCGGGGGCACAGATACGCAGTATTTT. Encoded protein: CASSLMGTSGGTDTQYF.

The chain recombines TRBV5-1 with TRBJ2-6; D possibly corresponds to TRBD1 (6 bases). The CDR3 consists of 20 residues. The germline gives CDR1 SGHRS, CDR2 YFSETQ. Trimming took 2 bases from V and 0 from J, leaving 21 bases between them. The DNA of the CDR3 is TGCGCCAGCAGCTTCTTAGGAATCGGGACACAGGTCTCTGGGGCCAACGTCCTGACTTTC. Its protein is CASSFLGIGTQVSGANVLTF.

This clone was counted a few times. V and J are TRBV7-2 and TRBJ2-1; TRBD1 agrees at 7 bases. The CDR3 runs to 15 residues. Germline CDR1 SGHTA, CDR2 FQGNSA. V shed 0 bases and J 2 bases; nucleotides not matched to a gene: 1. The CDR3 DNA reads as TGTGCCAGCAGCTTAGCGGGACAGACCTACAATGAGCAGTTCTTC. Translating gives CASSLAGQTYNEQFF.